This record concerns one TCR beta chain sequence. Its specificity is not known. Before being chosen for sequencing, patients had shown CD8+CD57+ cell expansion by flow cytometry. Each patient had severe acquired aplastic anemia. The CDR3 spans 12 residues. V shed 10 bases and J shed 5 bases, with 13 bases lying between them. Germline loops: CDR1 LNHNV, CDR2 YYDKDF (reference sequence). Profiling that covered TCR beta VDJ and CDR3 relied on genomic DNA as its template. TCRdb re-called the reads with MiXCR, one entry per CDR3 protein. Of fewer than 200,000 distinct CDR3 sequences listed, more than 45% were seen once; the top ten hold roughly 1.1%. The record originates from a study of CD8+CD57+ T cells in acquired aplastic anemia. Whole-study results and caveats: A set of approximately 29 CD8+ CDR3 sequences was shared between patients and controls, and these sequences appeared highly expressed in patients.

The specimen sequenced was sorted CD4+, CD8+, or CD8+CD57+ T cells (not recorded which) from PBMCs. The V and J genes are TRBV15 and TRBJ2-3, with TRBD1 as a possible D gene (6 bases). The source is a human donor with aplastic anemia. CDR3 amino acids: CAMRGQRDTQYF. The CDR3 DNA sequence: TGTGCCATGCGCGGACAGCGAGATACGCAGTATTTT.